This TCR beta chain was obtained from a study of blood T cell repertoires in COVID-19. Study summary: The United States, Italy and Spain were the sources of the acute and convalescent COVID-19 samples.

Per the authors' pipeline: The authors estimated nucleated cell counts from reference gene primer amplification. Data came from immunoSEQ multiplex PCR; TCRdb stores just in-frame clones and leaves some out. Clonal size and the V and J genes are those of that table, whereas D and trimming came from the DNA. Of 500,000 or so clones listed, about nine tenths were seen once; the top ten hold about 0.75%. V was clipped by 0 bases and J by 1 base, with 6 bases between them. Looked up from germline, CDR1 is KGHSH and CDR2 is LQKENI. CDR3 size: 14 residues. Adults between about 18 and 89 years of age took part from under 30 US areas.

This chain joins TRBV18 and TRBJ2-5, with unresolved D. The sample taken for sequencing was PBMCs or T cells enriched from blood (not recorded which). The receptor comes from a young woman who had recovered from COVID-19. Here the CDR3 DNA reads TGTGCCAGCTCACCACCGAGCACCCAAGAGACCCAGTACTTC. Translation: CASSPPSTQETQYF.